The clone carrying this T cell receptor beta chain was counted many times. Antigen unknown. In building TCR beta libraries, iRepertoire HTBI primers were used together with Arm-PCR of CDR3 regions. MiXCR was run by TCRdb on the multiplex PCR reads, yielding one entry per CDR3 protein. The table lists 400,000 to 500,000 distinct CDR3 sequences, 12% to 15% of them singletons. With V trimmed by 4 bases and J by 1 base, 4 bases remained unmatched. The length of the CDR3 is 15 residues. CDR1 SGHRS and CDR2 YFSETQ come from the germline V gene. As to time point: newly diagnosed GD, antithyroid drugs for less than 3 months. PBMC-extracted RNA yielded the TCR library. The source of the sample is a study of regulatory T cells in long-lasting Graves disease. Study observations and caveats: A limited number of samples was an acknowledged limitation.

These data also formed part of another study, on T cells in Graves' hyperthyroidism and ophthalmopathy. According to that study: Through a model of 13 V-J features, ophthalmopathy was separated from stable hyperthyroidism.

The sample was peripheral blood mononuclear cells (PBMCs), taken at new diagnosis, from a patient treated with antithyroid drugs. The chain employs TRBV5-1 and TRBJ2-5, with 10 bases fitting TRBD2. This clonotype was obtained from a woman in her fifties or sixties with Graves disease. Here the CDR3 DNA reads TGCGCCAGCAGCGATAGCGGGAGGTTCCAAGAGACCCAGTACTTC. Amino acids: CASSDSGRFQETQYF.